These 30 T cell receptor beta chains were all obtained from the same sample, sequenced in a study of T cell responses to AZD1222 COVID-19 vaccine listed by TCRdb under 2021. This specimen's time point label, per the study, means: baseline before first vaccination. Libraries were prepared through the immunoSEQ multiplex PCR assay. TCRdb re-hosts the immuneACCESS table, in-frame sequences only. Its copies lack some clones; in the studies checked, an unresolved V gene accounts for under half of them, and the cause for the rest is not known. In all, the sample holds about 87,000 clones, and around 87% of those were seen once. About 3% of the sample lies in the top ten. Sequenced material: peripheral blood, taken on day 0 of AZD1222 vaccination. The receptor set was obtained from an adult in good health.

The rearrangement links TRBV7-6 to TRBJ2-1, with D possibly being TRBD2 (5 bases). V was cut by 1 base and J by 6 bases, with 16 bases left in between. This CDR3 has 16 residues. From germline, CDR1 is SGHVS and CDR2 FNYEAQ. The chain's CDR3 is CASSLGTPETINEQFF. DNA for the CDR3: TGTGCCAGCAGCTTAGGGACTCCCGAAACTATCAATGAGCAGTTCTTC.

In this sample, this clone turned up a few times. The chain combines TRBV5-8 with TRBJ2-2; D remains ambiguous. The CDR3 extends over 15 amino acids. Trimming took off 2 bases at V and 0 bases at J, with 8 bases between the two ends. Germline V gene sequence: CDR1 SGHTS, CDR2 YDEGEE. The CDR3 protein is CASSFTSANTGELFF. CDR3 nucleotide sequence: TGTGCCAGCAGCTTCACCTCCGCGAACACCGGGGAGCTGTTTTTT.

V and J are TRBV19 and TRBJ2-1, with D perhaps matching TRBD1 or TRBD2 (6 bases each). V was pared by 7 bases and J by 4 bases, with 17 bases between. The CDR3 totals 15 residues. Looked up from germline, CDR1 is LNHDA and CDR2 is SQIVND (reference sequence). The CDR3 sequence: CASMKRGAGYNEQFF. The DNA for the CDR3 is TGTGCCAGTATGAAGAGGGGGGCCGGGTACAATGAGCAGTTCTTC.

CDR3 nucleotides: TGTGCCAGCAGTTTATACATGACAGGGAGCGGCTACACCTTC. Translating gives CASSLYMTGSGYTF. This chain joins TRBV28 and TRBJ1-2, with 7 bases that match TRBD1. V dropped 1 base and J dropped 8; count of bases not matched to a gene: 7. This CDR3 spans 14 amino acids. Germline CDR1 reads MDHEN; CDR2 reads SYDVKM.

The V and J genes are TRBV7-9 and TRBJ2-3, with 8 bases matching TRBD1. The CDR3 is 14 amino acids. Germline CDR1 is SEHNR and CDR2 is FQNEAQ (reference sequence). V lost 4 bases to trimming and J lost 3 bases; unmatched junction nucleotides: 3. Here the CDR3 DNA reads TGTGCCAGCAGCTCAAGGACAGGGACAGATACGCAGTATTTT. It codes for CASSSRTGTDTQYF.

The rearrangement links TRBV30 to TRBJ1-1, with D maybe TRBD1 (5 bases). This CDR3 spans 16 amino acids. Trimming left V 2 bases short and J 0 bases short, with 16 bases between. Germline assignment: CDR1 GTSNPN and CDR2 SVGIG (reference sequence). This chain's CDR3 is CAWSLRFRAMNTEAFF. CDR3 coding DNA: TGTGCCTGGAGTCTCCGGTTCAGGGCGATGAACACTGAAGCTTTCTTT.

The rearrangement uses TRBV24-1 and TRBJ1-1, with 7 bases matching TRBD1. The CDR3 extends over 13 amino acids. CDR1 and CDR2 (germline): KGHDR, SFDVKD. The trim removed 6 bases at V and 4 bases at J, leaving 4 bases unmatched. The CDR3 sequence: CATSLTGSTEAFF. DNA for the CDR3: TGTGCCACCAGTTTGACAGGGAGCACTGAAGCTTTCTTT.

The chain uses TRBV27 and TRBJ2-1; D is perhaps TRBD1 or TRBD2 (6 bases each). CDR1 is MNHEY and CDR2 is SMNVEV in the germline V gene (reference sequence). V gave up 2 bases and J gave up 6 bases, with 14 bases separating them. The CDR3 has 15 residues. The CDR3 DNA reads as TGTGCCAGCAGTTTAGTAGGGGGGACCGGCAATGAGCAGTTCTTC. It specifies CASSLVGGTGNEQFF.

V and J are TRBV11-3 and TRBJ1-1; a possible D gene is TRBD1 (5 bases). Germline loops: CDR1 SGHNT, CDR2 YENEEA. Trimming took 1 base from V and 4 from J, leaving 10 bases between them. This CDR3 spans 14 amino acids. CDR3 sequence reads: CASSLGGDFTEAFF. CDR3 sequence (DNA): TGTGCCAGCAGCTTAGGGGGGGATTTCACTGAAGCTTTCTTT.

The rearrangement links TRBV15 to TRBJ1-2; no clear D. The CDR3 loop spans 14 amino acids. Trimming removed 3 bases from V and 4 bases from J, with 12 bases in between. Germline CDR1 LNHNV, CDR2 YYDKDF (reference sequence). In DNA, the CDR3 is TGTGCCACCAGCAGTAACTCGGACCCCTATGGCTACACCTTC. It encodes CATSSNSDPYGYTF.

CDR3 DNA: TGCGCCAGCAGCTTGCAGACGGGGGGCCTCTCTGGAAACACCATATATTTT. Encoded protein: CASSLQTGGLSGNTIYF. The chain combines TRBV5-1 with TRBJ1-3; D might be TRBD1 (6 bases). Between the trimmed V and J ends, which lost 1 base and 0 bases, there was a span of 14 bases. CDR1 is SGHRS and CDR2 is YFSETQ in the germline V gene. This CDR3 has 17 amino acids.

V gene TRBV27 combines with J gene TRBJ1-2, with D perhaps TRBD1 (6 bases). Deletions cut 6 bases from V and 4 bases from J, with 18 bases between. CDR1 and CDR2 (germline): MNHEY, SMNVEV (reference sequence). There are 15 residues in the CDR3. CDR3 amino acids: CASRFTSTGFYGYTF. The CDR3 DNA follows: TGTGCCAGCAGGTTTACCTCGACAGGCTTCTATGGCTACACCTTC.

The CDR3 loop is CASRNSGTANYGYTF. In DNA form, the CDR3 reads TGTGCCAGCAGGAACAGCGGGACAGCAAACTATGGCTACACCTTC. The genes are TRBV28 and TRBJ1-2; 7 bases are a match to TRBD1. V was pared by 6 bases and J by 2 bases, with 9 bases of the junction left unmatched. The CDR3 totals 15 residues. Germline CDR1 and CDR2: MDHEN and SYDVKM.

The chain's CDR3 is CASSRDVNYGYTF. The CDR3 region has the DNA TGCGCCAGCAGCCGTGACGTAAACTATGGCTACACCTTC. The rearrangement joins TRBV5-1 to TRBJ1-2; D is uncertain. Trimming pared 4 bases from V and 2 bases from J, leaving 9 bases between. Germline lookup yields CDR1 SGHRS and CDR2 YFSETQ. The CDR3 runs to 13 residues.

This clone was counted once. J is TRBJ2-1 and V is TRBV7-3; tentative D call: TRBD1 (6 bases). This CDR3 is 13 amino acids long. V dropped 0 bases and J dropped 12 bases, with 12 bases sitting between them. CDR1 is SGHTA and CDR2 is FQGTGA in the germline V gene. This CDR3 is CASSLTSLRGQFF. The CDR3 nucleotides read TGTGCCAGCAGCTTAACTAGCCTCAGGGGGCAGTTCTTC.

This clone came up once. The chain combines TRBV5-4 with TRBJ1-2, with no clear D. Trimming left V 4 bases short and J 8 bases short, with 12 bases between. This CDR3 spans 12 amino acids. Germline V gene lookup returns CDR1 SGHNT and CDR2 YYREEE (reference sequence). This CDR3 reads CASSNGRRGYTF. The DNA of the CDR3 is TGTGCCAGCAGCAACGGGCGGAGGGGCTACACCTTC.

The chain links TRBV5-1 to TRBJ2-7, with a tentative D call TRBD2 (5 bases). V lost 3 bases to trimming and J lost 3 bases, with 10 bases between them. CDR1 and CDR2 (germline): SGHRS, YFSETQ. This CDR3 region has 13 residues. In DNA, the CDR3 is TGCGCCAGCAGCTCGGAGCGGAACTACGAGCAGTACTTC. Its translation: CASSSERNYEQYF.

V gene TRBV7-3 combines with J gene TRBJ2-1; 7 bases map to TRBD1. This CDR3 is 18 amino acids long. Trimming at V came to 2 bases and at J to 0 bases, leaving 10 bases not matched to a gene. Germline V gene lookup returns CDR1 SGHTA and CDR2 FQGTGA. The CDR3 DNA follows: TGTGCCAGCAGCTTAGGGGACAGCTCTTGGGGCTCCTACAATGAGCAGTTCTTC. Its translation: CASSLGDSSWGSYNEQFF.

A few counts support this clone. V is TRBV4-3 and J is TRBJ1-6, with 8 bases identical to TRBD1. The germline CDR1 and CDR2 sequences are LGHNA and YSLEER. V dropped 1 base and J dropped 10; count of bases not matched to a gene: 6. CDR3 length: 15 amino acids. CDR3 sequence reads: CASSQASGGASPLHF. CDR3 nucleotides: TGCGCCAGCAGCCAAGCGTCAGGGGGCGCGTCACCCCTCCACTTT.

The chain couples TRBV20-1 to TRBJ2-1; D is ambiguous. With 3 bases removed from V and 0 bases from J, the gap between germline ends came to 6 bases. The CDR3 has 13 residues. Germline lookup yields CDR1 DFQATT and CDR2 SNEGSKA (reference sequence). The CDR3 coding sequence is TGCAGTGCTAGTGGGATCTCCTACAATGAGCAGTTCTTC. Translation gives CSASGISYNEQFF.

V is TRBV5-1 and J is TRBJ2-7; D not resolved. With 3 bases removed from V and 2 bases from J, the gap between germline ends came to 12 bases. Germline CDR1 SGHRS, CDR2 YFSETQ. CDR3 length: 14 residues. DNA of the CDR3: TGCGCCAGCAGCTCCACCCCCTCTACCTACGAGCAGTACTTC. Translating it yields CASSSTPSTYEQYF.

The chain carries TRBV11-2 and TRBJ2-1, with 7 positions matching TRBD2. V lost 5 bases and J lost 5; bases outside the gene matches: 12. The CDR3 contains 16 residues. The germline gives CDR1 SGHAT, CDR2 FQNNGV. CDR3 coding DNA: TGTGCCAGCAGCGGGGGAGGGCTTCAATCTAACAATGAGCAGTTCTTC. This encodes CASSGGGLQSNNEQFF. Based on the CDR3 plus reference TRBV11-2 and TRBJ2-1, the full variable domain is EAGVAQSPRYKIIEKRQSVAFWCNPISGHATLYWYQQILGQGPKLLIQFQNNGVVDDSQLPKDRFSAERLKGVDSTLKIQPAKLEDSAVYLCASSGGGLQSNNEQFFGPGTRLTVL.

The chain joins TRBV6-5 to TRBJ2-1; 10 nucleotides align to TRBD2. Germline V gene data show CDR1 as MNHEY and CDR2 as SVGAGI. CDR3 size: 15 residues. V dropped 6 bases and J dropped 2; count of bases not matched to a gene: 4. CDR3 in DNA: TGTGCCAGCAGCCTTACTAGCGGGACCTACAATGAGCAGTTCTTC. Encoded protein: CASSLTSGTYNEQFF.

The CDR3 loop is CASSLAGRITGRLTDTQYF. The CDR3 DNA sequence: TGCGCCAGCAGCTTGGCCGGAAGGATAACAGGGCGACTTACAGATACGCAGTATTTT. V gene TRBV5-1 combines with J gene TRBJ2-3; D perhaps matches TRBD1 (6 bases). The germline V gene has CDR1 SGHRS and CDR2 YFSETQ. Trimming removed 0 bases from V and 3 bases from J, with 23 bases in between. This CDR3 has 19 residues. The complete variable domain, with remaining parts taken from reference TRBV5-1 and TRBJ2-3, reads KAGVTQTPRYLIKTRGQQVTLSCSPISGHRSVSWYQQTPGQGLQFLFEYFSETQRNKGNFPGRFSGRQFSNSRSEMNVSTLELGDSALYLCASSLAGRITGRLTDTQYFGPGTRLTVL.

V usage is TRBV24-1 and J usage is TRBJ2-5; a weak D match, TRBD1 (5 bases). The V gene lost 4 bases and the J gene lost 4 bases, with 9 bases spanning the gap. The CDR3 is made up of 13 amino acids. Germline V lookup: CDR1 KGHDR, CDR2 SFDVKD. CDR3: CATSDRVGETQYF. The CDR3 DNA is TGTGCCACCAGTGACAGGGTGGGAGAGACCCAGTACTTC.

This CDR3 reads CASSLTGSYEQYF. As DNA, the CDR3 is TGTGCCAGCAGCCTGACAGGGTCCTACGAGCAGTACTTC. The chain carries TRBV14 and TRBJ2-7; 7 bases align to TRBD1. The CDR3 is 13 amino acids. Germline CDR1 reads SGHDN; CDR2 reads FVKESK. V gave up 4 bases and J gave up 1 base; unmatched junction bases: 1.

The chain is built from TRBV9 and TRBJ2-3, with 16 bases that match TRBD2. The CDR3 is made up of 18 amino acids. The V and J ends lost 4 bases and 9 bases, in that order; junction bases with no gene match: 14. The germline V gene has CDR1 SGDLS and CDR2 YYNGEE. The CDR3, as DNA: TGTGCCAGCAGCCAAACCGTAGATGGGACTAGCGGGAGGGCCACGCAGTATTTT. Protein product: CASSQTVDGTSGRATQYF. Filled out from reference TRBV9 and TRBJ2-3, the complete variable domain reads DSGVTQTPKHLITATGQRVTLRCSPRSGDLSVYWYQQSLDQGLQFLIQYYNGEERAKGNILERFSAQQFPDLHSELNLSSLELGDSALYFCASSQTVDGTSGRATQYFGPGTRLTVL.

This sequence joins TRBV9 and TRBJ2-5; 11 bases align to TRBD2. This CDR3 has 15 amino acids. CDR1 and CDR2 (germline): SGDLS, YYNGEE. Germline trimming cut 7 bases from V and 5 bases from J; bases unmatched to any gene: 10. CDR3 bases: TGTGCCAGCGCGGGACTAGCGGCCCTCGGGGAGACCCAGTACTTC. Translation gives CASAGLAALGETQYF. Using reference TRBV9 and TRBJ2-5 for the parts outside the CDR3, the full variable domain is DSGVTQTPKHLITATGQRVTLRCSPRSGDLSVYWYQQSLDQGLQFLIQYYNGEERAKGNILERFSAQQFPDLHSELNLSSLELGDSALYFCASAGLAALGETQYFGPGTRLLVL.

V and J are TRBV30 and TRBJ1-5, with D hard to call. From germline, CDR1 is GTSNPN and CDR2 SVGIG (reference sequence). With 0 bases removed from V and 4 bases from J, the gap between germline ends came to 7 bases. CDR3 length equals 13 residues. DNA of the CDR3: TGTGCCTGGAGTGTACAAGGGAATCAGCCCCAGCATTTT. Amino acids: CAWSVQGNQPQHF.

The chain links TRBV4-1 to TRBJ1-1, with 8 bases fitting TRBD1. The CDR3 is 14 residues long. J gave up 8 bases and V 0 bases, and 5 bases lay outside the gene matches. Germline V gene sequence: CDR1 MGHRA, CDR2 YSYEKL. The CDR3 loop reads CASSQERTGREAFF. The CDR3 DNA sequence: TGCGCCAGCAGCCAAGAACGGACAGGGAGGGAAGCTTTCTTT.